A selection of T cell receptor beta chains follows, all from one sample in a study of human T cells and chemical hapten exposure. Each CDR3 protein gets one entry after TCRdb re-called the RACE reads with MiXCR. In the table there are under 300,000 distinct CDR3 sequences, roughly 7.7% of which are singletons. The sequences come from whole blood, collected in connection with sensitization to the hapten diphenylcyclopropenone (DPC). Receptors were obtained from a man between 18 and 29 years old with alopecia areata. Some clones in this sample may be carry-over from other donors' samples. Both conserved end residues are part of each CDR3. The order of the fields is CDR3 DNA, CDR3 protein, J gene, clone size, D gene, V gene. The D gene is left open where the match is weak. Not all rows give a size; the values are once, few, many and, for expanded clones, a class.

TGTGCCAGCAGGGGGCTCTTTCAGCCCCAGCATTTT CASRGLFQPQHF TRBJ1-5 few - TRBV7-6
TGTGCCAGCAGCCAAGATGTGGGGGGAAGGAATGGAAACACCATATATTTT CASSQDVGGRNGNTIYF TRBJ1-3 - - TRBV4-2
TGTGCCAGCAGTTACTCGATCACCGGTTCGACCTACAATGAGCAGTTCTTC CASSYSITGSTYNEQFF TRBJ2-1 - - TRBV6-2/TRBV6-3
TGTGCCAGCGACCCCCCGGACAGCTATGGCTACACCTTC CASDPPDSYGYTF TRBJ1-2 few - TRBV2
TGTGCCAGCAGTCAGACCGGGACAGGGGGCTTTGAGCAGTTCTTC CASSQTGTGGFEQFF TRBJ2-1 many TRBD1 TRBV6-5
TGTGCCAGCAGGCCTACGCTTGGGGGAACTGAAGCTTTCTTT CASRPTLGGTEAFF TRBJ1-1 - - TRBV6-2/TRBV6-3
TGTGCCAGCAGCTTCAGAAGCCAAGGCCATTCTGGGGGAAACACCATATATTTT CASSFRSQGHSGGNTIYF TRBJ1-3 few - TRBV9
TGTGCCAGCAGCCGAGACAGGGGCAATGAGCAGTTCTTC CASSRDRGNEQFF TRBJ2-1 - TRBD1 TRBV14
TGTGCCAGCAGCCAAGATCGGCCCAATGAGCAGTTCTTC CASSQDRPNEQFF TRBJ2-1 many - TRBV3-1
TGTGCCAGCAGATCCTCCGGGACTGTTTATTCCGCCTATAATTCACCCCTCCACTTT CASRSSGTVYSAYNSPLHF TRBJ1-6 - - TRBV27
TGTGCCAGCAGTGGGGTGGGGGAGCAGCCCCAGCATTTT CASSGVGEQPQHF TRBJ1-5 - - TRBV6-1
TGCAGTGCCGACAGGGTTGACAATGAAAAACTGTTTTTT CSADRVDNEKLFF TRBJ1-4 - TRBD1 TRBV20-1
TGCAGCGTTGACAGGGCGAACACTGAAGCTTTCTTT CSVDRANTEAFF TRBJ1-1 few - TRBV29-1
TGCGCCAGCAGCTTAGGGCCCGCAGGCGGGGCCAACGTCCTGACTTTC CASSLGPAGGANVLTF TRBJ2-6 many - TRBV5-1
TGTGCCAGCAGCGTTGTGGAGGAAACAGATACGCAGTATTTT CASSVVEETDTQYF TRBJ2-3 - - TRBV4-2
TGTGCCAGCAGCCAAGAGTTGAGCCAGGGCTCGTCCTATAATTCACCCCTCCACTTT CASSQELSQGSSYNSPLHF TRBJ1-6 - - TRBV4-2
TGTGCCAGCAGCTTAGCCCACAGGGCCACTGAAGCTTTCTTT CASSLAHRATEAFF TRBJ1-1 few - TRBV7-3
TGTGCCACCAGCTTTCGGACTAGCCCACCCCAAGAGACCCAGTACTTC CATSFRTSPPQETQYF TRBJ2-5 - TRBD2 TRBV15
TGCGCCAGCAGCTTGGATACCACAGATACGCAGTATTTT CASSLDTTDTQYF TRBJ2-3 - - TRBV5-1
TGTGCCAGCAGTCGCGAATTTATCGGCACAGATACGCAGTATTTT CASSREFIGTDTQYF TRBJ2-3 few - TRBV4-2
TGTGCCAGCAGCTTAGTGGGACAGGGCACAGATACGCAGTATTTT CASSLVGQGTDTQYF TRBJ2-3 many TRBD1 TRBV7-2
TGTGCCAGCGGCCCATCCGGAGGGGAGCGTCAGCCCCAGCATTTT CASGPSGGERQPQHF TRBJ1-5 - - TRBV7-2
TGCGCCAGCAGGACCGGGACAGGGGGTTATGATGAGCAGTTCTTC CASRTGTGGYDEQFF TRBJ2-1 - TRBD1 TRBV5-1
TGCAGTGCGGGGGTGGGGGCATCTGGAAACACCATATATTTT CSAGVGASGNTIYF TRBJ1-3 few - TRBV20-1
TGCAGCGTTGTTGGACAGGGAGATGGCTATGGCTACACCTTC CSVVGQGDGYGYTF TRBJ1-2 - TRBD1 TRBV29-1
TGTGCCAGCAGCCCCAGACAGGGGCTGGGCAATGAGCAGTTCTTC CASSPRQGLGNEQFF TRBJ2-1 few TRBD1 TRBV9
TGCAGTGCCGGACAGGGGGCGATGAGCAATCAGCCCCAGCATTTT CSAGQGAMSNQPQHF TRBJ1-5 few TRBD1 TRBV20-1
TGTGCCAGCAGCTCAACAGGGGGCTTCTACGAGCAGTACTTC CASSSTGGFYEQYF TRBJ2-7 many TRBD1 TRBV25-1
TGCAGTGCTATACCGACAGGGCTGTACGGAAACACCATATATTTT CSAIPTGLYGNTIYF TRBJ1-3 - TRBD1 TRBV20-1
TGCGCCAGCAGCGCGGACGGATCCTCTGGGGCCAACGTCCTGACTTTC CASSADGSSGANVLTF TRBJ2-6 many - TRBV5-1
TGCGCCAGCAGCCAAGATCTCTCGCAGGGGATGGCCGGGGAGCTGTTTTTT CASSQDLSQGMAGELFF TRBJ2-2 - - TRBV4-3
TGTGCCAGCAGGAGTCGACGACTAGCGGTAGATACGCAGTATTTT CASRSRRLAVDTQYF TRBJ2-3 few TRBD2 TRBV12-3/TRBV12-4
TGCAGCGTGCGCCAGCAGTATGGCTACACCTTC CSVRQQYGYTF TRBJ1-2 few - TRBV29-1
TGCGCCAGCAGCCAAGATCTGGAAGGAGTAATGGAGACCCAGTACTTC CASSQDLEGVMETQYF TRBJ2-5 - - TRBV4-3
TGCAGTGCTAAGGACAGGGTGATGAACACTGAAGCTTTCTTT CSAKDRVMNTEAFF TRBJ1-1 few TRBD1 TRBV20-1
TGTGCCAGCAGTTATCAGGGAGCGCAGCCCCAGCATTTT CASSYQGAQPQHF TRBJ1-5 many - TRBV6-2/TRBV6-3
TGTGCCAGCAGTTACACAGGGGAGGGTAGGACTGAAGCTTTCTTT CASSYTGEGRTEAFF TRBJ1-1 many TRBD1 TRBV12-3/TRBV12-4
TGCAGTGCTAGTCGGCGGGGGTTCACCGGGGAGCTGTTTTTT CSASRRGFTGELFF TRBJ2-2 - TRBD2 TRBV20-1
TGCGCCAGCAGCTTTGGACAGGGGGCATCGTGGAATGAGCAGTTCTTC CASSFGQGASWNEQFF TRBJ2-1 many TRBD1 TRBV5-1
TGCGCCAGCAGCCAGACCACCGGGACCACAAGCTCCTACAATGAGCAGTTCTTC CASSQTTGTTSSYNEQFF TRBJ2-1 few - TRBV4-3
TGTGCCAGCAGCCAACCTAGGACCGGGACAGGGGGCACGAAGAATTCACCCCTCCACTTT CASSQPRTGTGGTKNSPLHF TRBJ1-6 few TRBD1 TRBV4-2
TGTGCCAGTGGCCAGACAGGGGCCTACGAGCAGTACTTC CASGQTGAYEQYF TRBJ2-7 - TRBD1 TRBV19
TGCAGCGTTTCAGTACGGGGGACGGTTAACACTGAAGCTTTCTTT CSVSVRGTVNTEAFF TRBJ1-1 - - TRBV29-1
TGTGCCAGCAGCGCGTCAAGCCGAGATACGCAGTATTTT CASSASSRDTQYF TRBJ2-3 - - TRBV9
TGTGCCAGCAGTTACGGCCGCGGGGGGACCTCCTACGAGCAGTACTTC CASSYGRGGTSYEQYF TRBJ2-7 - TRBD2 TRBV6-2/TRBV6-3
TGCGCCAGCAGCTTCGGTTACGGTGCTCATCAGCCCCAGCATTTT CASSFGYGAHQPQHF TRBJ1-5 - - TRBV5-1
TGTGCCAGCAGCTACCCGACAGGGAGAGGAGAGACCCAGTACTTC CASSYPTGRGETQYF TRBJ2-5 few TRBD1 TRBV7-9
TGCGCCAGCAGCTTGGAATGGGATCCCAATGGCTACACCTTC CASSLEWDPNGYTF TRBJ1-2 - - TRBV5-1
TGTGCCATCCGAAGCGGGGACCCGAGGGGGACCCAGTACTTC CAIRSGDPRGTQYF TRBJ2-5 - TRBD2 TRBV10-3
TGCAGCGGGACGACAGGGGGTGATACGCAGTATTTT CSGTTGGDTQYF TRBJ2-3 - TRBD1 TRBV29-1
TGCGCCAGCAGCCTACCGGGACAGGGATCCCTGGGGGAACTGTTTTTT CASSLPGQGSLGELFF TRBJ1-4 - TRBD1 TRBV4-1
TGTGCCAGCAGTTTACCCCGCAGGCTATCCTACAATGAGCAGTTCTTC CASSLPRRLSYNEQFF TRBJ2-1 - - TRBV12-3/TRBV12-4
TGTGCCAGCAACTACGGGAGGGGGATATATGGCTACACCTTC CASNYGRGIYGYTF TRBJ1-2 - - TRBV7-2
TGTGCCCCCGGACGTCTCTATGGCTACACCTTC CAPGRLYGYTF TRBJ1-2 few - TRBV28
TGTGCCAGCAGTCCCAACGGAAACCTCCACTTT CASSPNGNLHF TRBJ1-6 many - TRBV12-3/TRBV12-4
TGTGCCAGCAGTAGACAGGGGGCTGGGCAGCCCCAGCATTTT CASSRQGAGQPQHF TRBJ1-5 - TRBD1 TRBV7-9
TGTGCCAGCAGCCTAGACAGGGAAAGGACCCAGTACTTC CASSLDRERTQYF TRBJ2-5 few TRBD1 TRBV9
TGCAGCGTTGGCTCTGGAAACACCATATATTTT CSVGSGNTIYF TRBJ1-3 many - TRBV29-1
TGTGCCAGCAGCCCCAAGAGCGGGGGAAGCACAGATACGCAGTATTTT CASSPKSGGSTDTQYF TRBJ2-3 few TRBD2 TRBV7-3
TGTGCCATCAGTGAGTCGCAGTGGGACTATGGCTACACCTTC CAISESQWDYGYTF TRBJ1-2 many - TRBV10-3